This T cell receptor (beta chain) comes out of a study of blood T cell repertoires in COVID-19 (dated by TCRdb to about 2020). Background for the entire study: Samples covering the acute and convalescent phases of COVID-19 were provided by collaborators in the United States, Italy and Spain. The material from the prospective study consisted of cDNA or gDNA derived from T cells, B-cell-depleted T cells, or PBMCs. Deeply sampled blood TCRbeta repertoires from subjects exposed to, actively infected with, or recovered from COVID-19 were included in the dataset. The repertoires were released in a freely available public database intended as a resource for research on the immune response to SARS-CoV-2. Samples came from the ongoing ImmuneRACE study (first 160 participants) plus 1,254 subjects from 6 global collaborators. Nearly every sample came with metadata listing a de-identified subject ID, COVID-19 status, age in years and sex. Where available, HLA class I and class II types were obtained from metadata supplied by the sample provider rather than from assay-based typing. What the work shows at the level of the full study, not this receptor alone: The quantity of clinical and demographic metadata differed by source and by participant and was supplied without curation.

TCRbeta CDR3 regions were amplified from genomic DNA by means of the immunoSEQ Assay, a bias-controlled multiplex PCR. Per the original workflow: Nucleated cell counts per sample were estimated from amplification of reference gene primers within the assay. To quantify the absolute abundance of each unique TCRbeta CDR3 rearrangement, sequence reads were collapsed and filtered. For each sample, productive Simpson clonality was calculated by taking the square root of Simpson's diversity index across productive rearrangements. TCRdb mirrors the immuneACCESS table, restricted to in-frame sequences. Some clones are absent from its copies; in checked studies, under half trace to an unresolved V gene, and the reason for the others is unknown. That table is the source of V, J and clone size, and D and trimming were worked out from the DNA. This sample is represented by 30,000 to 35,000 clones; 85% of them were singletons. The ten largest clones represent around 13% of the sample.

In regard to this clone: There is no known antigen for this receptor. Base-call qualities are not available, and no considerably larger clone is one nucleotide away.

The collaborating institutions used their own protocols to collect whole blood in K2EDTA tubes. For TCRbeta analysis, collaborator samples were shipped as frozen whole blood, as isolated PBMCs, or as DNA extracted from either sample type. The CDR3 runs 19 residues from the cysteine to the phenylalanine. Only the CDR3 DNA stays, 57 bases, in frame from base 1. Sequenced material: peripheral blood. This receptor chain uses TRBV12-2 and TRBJ2-7; the table names TRBD2, a call not compared with the DNA. TRBV12-2 corresponds to a pseudogene. The clonotype originates from a human donor with acute or convalescent COVID-19. The donor label of this sample is uncertain. The nucleotide sequence is given as TGTGCAAGTCGCTTAGGGAGAAAAGGGAGACAAGGGTCCCCCTACGAGCAGTACTTC. This yields the protein CASRLGRKGRQGSPYEQYF.